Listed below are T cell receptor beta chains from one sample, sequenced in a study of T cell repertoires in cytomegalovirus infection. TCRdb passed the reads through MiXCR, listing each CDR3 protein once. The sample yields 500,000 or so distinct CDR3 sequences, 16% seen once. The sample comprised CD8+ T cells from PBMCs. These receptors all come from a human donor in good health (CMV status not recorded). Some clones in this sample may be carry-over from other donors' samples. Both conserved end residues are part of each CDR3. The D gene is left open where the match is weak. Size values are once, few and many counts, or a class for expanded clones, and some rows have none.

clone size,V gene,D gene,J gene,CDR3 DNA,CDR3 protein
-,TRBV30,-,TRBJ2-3,TGTGCCTGGAGTGGTGGGTTCACAGATACGCAGTATTTT,CAWSGGFTDTQYF
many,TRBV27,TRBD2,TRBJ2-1,TGTGCCAGCAGTTCACTAGCGGGGGGTAAGAATGAGCAGTTCTTC,CASSSLAGGKNEQFF
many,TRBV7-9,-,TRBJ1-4,TGTGCCAGCAGCTTACTTGACAGAACAACTAATGAAAAACTGTTTTTT,CASSLLDRTTNEKLFF
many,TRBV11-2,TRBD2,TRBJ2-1,TGTGCCAGCAGCTTAGATAGGGGACTAGACTCCTACAATGAGCAGTTCTTC,CASSLDRGLDSYNEQFF
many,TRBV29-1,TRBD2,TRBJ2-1,TGCAGCGTTGAAATGGGCGGGAGAGTGGGGATCTACAATGAGCAGTTCTTC,CSVEMGGRVGIYNEQFF
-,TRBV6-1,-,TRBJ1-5,TGTGCCAGCAGCCCGGGTGGAGGGAAGCATCAGCCCCAGCATTTT,CASSPGGGKHQPQHF
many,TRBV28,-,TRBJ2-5,TGTGCCAGCAGTTTTGAACAGCAAGAGACCCAGTACTTC,CASSFEQQETQYF
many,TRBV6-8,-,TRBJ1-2,TGTGCCAGCAGTTACTCCGGAGTTTTTAGGGGCTACACCTTC,CASSYSGVFRGYTF
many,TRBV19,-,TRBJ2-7,TGTGCCAGTAGTATGGATGGCGCAGGGTGGACCTACGAGCAGTACTTC,CASSMDGAGWTYEQYF
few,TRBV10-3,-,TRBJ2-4,TGTGCCATCAGTGAGGCCTCGGCCAAAAACATTCAGTACTTC,CAISEASAKNIQYF
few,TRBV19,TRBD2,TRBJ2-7,TGTGCCAGTAGGCCCGGGACTACCTACGAGCAGTACTTC,CASRPGTTYEQYF
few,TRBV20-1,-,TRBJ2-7,TGCAGTGCTATAGCCCGCGGCGGGCGCTTCTCCTACGAGCAGTACTTC,CSAIARGGRFSYEQYF
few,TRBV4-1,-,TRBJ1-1,TGCGCCAGCAGCGACCCTGCGGGTTTGGCTGAAGCTTTCTTT,CASSDPAGLAEAFF
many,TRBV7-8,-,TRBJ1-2,TGTGCCAGCAGCCCCAGCCCAGGGAACCTTGGCTATGGCTACACCTTC,CASSPSPGNLGYGYTF
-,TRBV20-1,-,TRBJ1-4,TGCAGTGCCCCCCCCCACTTTGCAACTAATGAAAAACTGTTTTTT,CSAPPHFATNEKLFF
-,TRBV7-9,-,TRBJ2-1,TGTGCCAGCAGCTTAGTTGGGGGGCGCACGGATGAGCAGTTCTTC,CASSLVGGRTDEQFF
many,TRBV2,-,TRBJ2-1,TGTGCCAGCCTGGGGCCGACCGACAATGAGCAGTTCTTC,CASLGPTDNEQFF
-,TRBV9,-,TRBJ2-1,TGTGCCAGCTCCAGGAGCAAGAATGAGCAGTTCTTC,CASSRSKNEQFF
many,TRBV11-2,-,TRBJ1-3,TGTGCAGACGCGGGGGAGGCTGGAAACACCATATATTTT,CADAGEAGNTIYF
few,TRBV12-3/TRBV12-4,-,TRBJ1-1,TGTGCCAGCACCCCTAGAGGGGTGCCTGAAGCTTTCTTT,CASTPRGVPEAFF
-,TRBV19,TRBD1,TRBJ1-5,TGTGCCAGTGCCGGGACAGGAACTCATCAGCCCCAGCATTTT,CASAGTGTHQPQHF
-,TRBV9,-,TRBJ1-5,TGTGCCAGCAGCGTAGATGGGGGGGCTCATCAGCCCCAGCATTTT,CASSVDGGAHQPQHF
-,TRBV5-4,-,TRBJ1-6,TGTGCCAGCAGCTTGCGGCAGAATAATTCACCCCTCCACTTT,CASSLRQNNSPLHF
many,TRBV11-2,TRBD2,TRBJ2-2,TGTGCCAGCAGCTTATCCTACACGACTAGCGGGACTACCGGGGAGCTGTTTTTT,CASSLSYTTSGTTGELFF
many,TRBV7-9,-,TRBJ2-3,TGTGCCAGCAGCCCTCCGTGGGAGCAGGCAGATACGCAGTATTTT,CASSPPWEQADTQYF
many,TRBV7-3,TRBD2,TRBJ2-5,TGTGCCAGCAGCTCGCTAGCGGGGGACCAAGAGACCCAGTACTTC,CASSSLAGDQETQYF